What follows are 24 T cell receptor beta chains derived from one specimen sequenced in a study of blood T cell repertoires in COVID-19. Repertoires were generated with immunoSEQ multiplex PCR, while TCRdb's copy carries only in-frame clones and drops some. The data contain approximately 280,000 clones, approximately 86% of them singletons. The sample taken for sequencing was PBMCs or T cells enriched from blood (not recorded which). These TCRs come from a woman under 30 who had recovered from COVID-19.

The DNA of the CDR3 is TGTGCCAGCAGTTTTACGACCGGGGGAGGGGGTTACGAGCAGTACTTC. Protein product: CASSFTTGGGGYEQYF. The chain uses TRBV27 and TRBJ2-7; maybe TRBD2 (7 bases). Trimming cost V 3 bases and J 4 bases, with 19 bases left between them. CDR1 and CDR2 (germline): MNHEY, SMNVEV (reference sequence). This CDR3 is 16 amino acids long.

The chain is built from TRBV5-1 and TRBJ2-5, with 7 bases fitting TRBD2. Germline values: CDR1 SGHRS, CDR2 YFSETQ. V trimming: 0 bases; J trimming: 4 bases; junction bases outside the gene matches: 6. There are 15 residues in the CDR3. The CDR3 nucleotides read TGCGCCAGCAGCTTGGCTGCGGGAGAGGGAGAGACCCAGTACTTC. Translation: CASSLAAGEGETQYF.

The V gene is TRBV19, the J gene TRBJ1-5; no reliable D call. Germline lookup yields CDR1 LNHDA and CDR2 SQIVND (reference sequence). V gave up 6 bases and J gave up 2 bases, with 17 bases separating them. This CDR3 has 16 residues. Written as DNA, the CDR3 is TGTGCCAGTAGCCCTCCTAATGGAGGCCGCAATCAGCCCCAGCATTTT. It is translated as CASSPPNGGRNQPQHF.

This chain joins TRBV4-1 and TRBJ1-1, with D possibly being TRBD1 (6 bases). This CDR3 is built from 15 residues. V shed 2 bases and J shed 6 bases, with 16 bases lying between them. Germline CDR1 reads MGHRA; CDR2 reads YSYEKL. The CDR3 loop is CASSQLVAGEPEAFF. The CDR3 bases are TGCGCCAGCAGCCAATTAGTAGCAGGGGAGCCTGAAGCTTTCTTT.

This clone has only one observation. The chain has TRBV21-1 and TRBJ1-4. TRBV21-1 is reported as a pseudogene. This CDR3 contains 15 residues. The CDR3 DNA is TGTGCCAGCAGCAATATTGGGGAAGCGGATGAAAAACTGTTTTTT. It codes for CASSNIGEADEKLFF.

This clone was seen just once. This chain joins TRBV28 and TRBJ2-7, with D possibly matching TRBD2 (5 bases). The length of the CDR3 is 14 residues. Germline V CDR1 and CDR2: MDHEN, SYDVKM. The V and J ends lost 7 bases and 2 bases respectively, with 15 bases between them. The CDR3 is CASKSAKTTYEQYF. DNA of the CDR3: TGTGCCAGCAAGTCAGCGAAGACTACCTACGAGCAGTACTTC.

The chain joins TRBV20-1 to TRBJ1-1; D is uncertain. Trimming removed 7 bases at V and 4 bases at J, with 10 bases between. In germline, CDR1 is DFQATT, CDR2 SNEGSKA (reference sequence). CDR3 size: 11 residues. The CDR3 spells CSVVLLTEAFF. CDR3 nucleotides: TGCAGTGTTGTGCTACTCACTGAAGCTTTCTTT.

The chain joins TRBV27 to TRBJ1-4, with 8 bases lining up with TRBD1. Trimming cost V 5 bases and J 10 bases; bases outside gene matches: 9. The germline V gene encodes CDR1 MNHEY and CDR2 SMNVEV (reference sequence). CDR3 length: 14 amino acids. CDR3: CASSLGQGRGKLFF. As DNA, the CDR3 is TGTGCCAGCAGTCTAGGACAGGGTAGAGGAAAACTGTTTTTT.

The V gene is TRBV5-1, the J gene TRBJ1-2, with 7 bases aligning to TRBD1. CDR1 SGHRS and CDR2 YFSETQ come from the germline V gene. The length of the CDR3 is 14 residues. J gave up 10 bases and V 1 base, and 10 bases lay outside the gene matches. This CDR3 is CASSLRPTGQDYTF. CDR3 DNA sequence: TGCGCCAGCAGCTTGAGGCCGACAGGGCAGGACTACACCTTC.

V and J are TRBV28 and TRBJ2-7; perhaps TRBD1 as D (6 bases). The V gene lost 2 bases and the J gene lost 5 bases, with 10 bases spanning the gap. The CDR3 has 13 residues. Looked up from germline, CDR1 is MDHEN and CDR2 is SYDVKM. For the CDR3, the DNA is TGTGCCAGCAGTTTAGCAGGGGAACACGAGCAGTACTTC. As protein: CASSLAGEHEQYF.

This clone occurred once. V is TRBV19 and J is TRBJ1-1; TRBD1 aligns across 10 bases. Germline CDR1 LNHDA, CDR2 SQIVND (reference sequence). This CDR3 region has 12 residues. The V and J ends lost 8 bases and 10 bases, in that order; junction bases with no gene match: 7. CDR3 protein: CASCARTGGAFF. Written as DNA, the CDR3 is TGTGCCAGTTGTGCTAGGACAGGGGGAGCTTTCTTT.

V gene TRBV7-9 combines with J gene TRBJ1-6; 7 bases are shared with TRBD1. Per the germline V gene, CDR1 is SEHNR and CDR2 is FQNEAQ (reference sequence). V lost 2 bases, J lost 3 bases, and 10 bases stayed unmatched. The CDR3 sequence is 18 residues long. The CDR3 reads CASSLPRGGGVYNSPLHF. In DNA, the CDR3 is TGTGCCAGCAGCTTACCCCGCGGAGGGGGCGTCTATAATTCACCCCTCCACTTT.

The V call is TRBV4-1, the J call TRBJ2-1, with TRBD2 matching 9 bases. Trimming removed 4 bases from V and 0 bases from J; junction bases left unmatched: 4. CDR3 size: 16 residues. CDR1 is MGHRA and CDR2 is YSYEKL in the germline V gene. The CDR3 protein is CASSLIAGASYNEQFF. The CDR3 DNA is TGCGCCAGCAGCCTAATAGCGGGAGCCTCCTACAATGAGCAGTTCTTC.

This clone was observed a handful of times. The chain is built from TRBV19 and TRBJ1-1, with D tentatively TRBD1 (5 bases). Trimming took 3 bases from V and 8 from J, leaving 7 bases between them. Germline V gene sequence: CDR1 LNHDA, CDR2 SQIVND (reference sequence). CDR3 length: 11 amino acids. The CDR3 loop reads CASSITGEAFF. Here the CDR3 DNA reads TGTGCCAGTAGTATCACAGGAGAAGCTTTCTTT.

This clone has only a few counts. The rearrangement joins TRBV28 to TRBJ2-7; 14 positions match TRBD2. CDR1 and CDR2 (germline): MDHEN, SYDVKM. This CDR3 is built from 16 residues. Unmatched junction bases numbered 10, after V lost 5 bases and J lost 7 bases. The CDR3 is CASSETGLAGVWEQYF. The CDR3 DNA follows: TGTGCCAGCAGTGAAACGGGACTAGCGGGAGTTTGGGAGCAGTACTTC. Using reference TRBV28 and TRBJ2-7 for the parts outside the CDR3, the full variable domain is DVKVTQSSRYLVKRTGEKVFLECVQDMDHENMFWYRQDPGLGLRLIYFSYDVKMKEKGDIPEGYSVSREKKERFSLILESASTNQTSMYLCASSETGLAGVWEQYFGPGTRLTVT.

V is TRBV19 and J is TRBJ2-2, with a tentative D call TRBD1 (6 bases). The V end was cut by 6 bases, the J end by 2 bases, with 13 bases between. This CDR3 is built from 15 residues. Germline V CDR1 and CDR2: LNHDA, SQIVND (reference sequence). CDR3 nucleotide sequence: TGTGCCAGTAGGCCCGGACAGTTTAACACCGGGGAGCTGTTTTTT. Its translation is CASRPGQFNTGELFF.

The rearrangement joins TRBV5-4 to TRBJ1-6; maybe TRBD1 (6 bases). The CDR3 loop spans 14 amino acids. Deletions cut 0 bases from V and 5 bases from J, with 6 bases between. From germline, CDR1 is SGHNT and CDR2 YYREEE (reference sequence). The CDR3 DNA reads as TGTGCCAGCAGCTTGGCAGGGGATAATTCACCCCTCCACTTT. Encoded protein: CASSLAGDNSPLHF. The full variable domain, completed using reference TRBV5-4 and TRBJ1-6, is ETGVTQSPTHLIKTRGQQVTLRCSSQSGHNTVSWYQQALGQGPQFIFQYYREEENGRGNFPPRFSGLQFPNYSSELNVNALELDDSALYLCASSLAGDNSPLHFGNGTRLTVT.

The V call is TRBV27, the J call TRBJ1-1; D is ambiguous. This CDR3 region has 14 residues. Between the trimmed V and J ends, which lost 5 bases and 4 bases, there was a span of 14 bases. CDR1 and CDR2 (germline): MNHEY, SMNVEV (reference sequence). CDR3 residues: CASSAAVVGTEAFF. The CDR3 DNA sequence: TGTGCCAGCAGTGCGGCAGTTGTCGGCACTGAAGCTTTCTTT.

The gene calls are TRBV5-4 and TRBJ2-7; weak D call: TRBD1 (5 bases). Germline lookup yields CDR1 SGHNT and CDR2 YYREEE (reference sequence). This CDR3 is 14 amino acids long. V was shortened by 1 base and J by 5 bases, with 13 bases between the two germline ends. The CDR3 nucleotides read TGTGCCAGCAGCTTGACAGGACAATTTCACGAGCAGTACTTC. Amino acid sequence: CASSLTGQFHEQYF. Full variable domain (remainder filled in from reference TRBV5-4 and TRBJ2-7): ETGVTQSPTHLIKTRGQQVTLRCSSQSGHNTVSWYQQALGQGPQFIFQYYREEENGRGNFPPRFSGLQFPNYSSELNVNALELDDSALYLCASSLTGQFHEQYFGPGTRLTVT.

The rearrangement links TRBV5-1 to TRBJ2-3, with TRBD1 identical over 7 bases. The CDR3 sequence is 15 residues long. After removal of 4 bases from V and 1 base from J, the junction contained 6 bases not matched to a gene. Germline V gives CDR1 SGHRS, CDR2 YFSETQ. The CDR3 bases are TGCGCCAGCAGCGTCCGGGACAGCGGCACAGATACGCAGTATTTT. This gives the protein CASSVRDSGTDTQYF.

The rearrangement joins TRBV18 to TRBJ1-5, with unresolved D. This CDR3 is 18 amino acids long. Trimming removed 6 bases at V and 1 base at J, with 22 bases between. Germline CDR1 reads KGHSH; CDR2 reads LQKENI. CDR3 loop: CASSSFGDKAGSNQPQHF. CDR3 coding DNA: TGTGCCAGCTCCTCCTTTGGGGATAAGGCGGGAAGCAATCAGCCCCAGCATTTT.

The V call is TRBV30, the J call TRBJ2-3; D perhaps matches TRBD2 (5 bases). CDR3 length: 15 amino acids. Trimming removed 0 bases from V and 5 bases from J, with 15 bases in between. Germline V CDR1 and CDR2: GTSNPN, SVGIG (reference sequence). The CDR3 loop reads CAWSVLGLAGDTQYF. The CDR3 DNA reads TGTGCCTGGAGTGTTCTCGGTCTAGCCGGAGATACGCAGTATTTT.

CDR3 sequence (DNA): TGTGCCAGCAGCCGAGACAGGGGAGGAGGCTACACCTTC. Amino acid sequence: CASSRDRGGGYTF. The chain joins TRBV11-3 to TRBJ1-2, with 8 positions matching TRBD1. This CDR3 contains 13 residues. V shed 5 bases, J shed 8 bases, and the junction held 7 bases outside the gene matches. Germline CDR1 reads SGHNT; CDR2 reads YENEEA.

The table lists this clone with a count of one. The CDR3 is CASSLTGVWQPQHF. For the CDR3, the DNA is TGTGCCAGTAGTCTGACAGGGGTCTGGCAGCCCCAGCATTTT. This rearrangement joins TRBV19 to TRBJ1-5; 8 positions agree with TRBD1. Germline CDR1 is LNHDA and CDR2 is SQIVND (reference sequence). This CDR3 is 14 amino acids long. Trimming removed 5 bases from V and 7 bases from J; junction bases left unmatched: 7.